The sequence of this T cell receptor beta chain was determined in a study of shared clonotypes between healthy human individuals. The overall study: Plates per donor: three CD4 naive, three CD4 memory, two CD8 naive, one CD8 memory. General study findings and limits: Non-shared clonotypes showed lower generation probabilities than clonotypes common to all four donors. What limited the represented genetic and exposure-history diversity was the small number of donors. Incompleteness in sorted-subset sequencing, despite large depth, was shown by rarefaction.

Profiled with immunoSEQ multiplex PCR; TCRdb holds only in-frame clones, not every one. The table includes approximately 2.1 million clones, over 90% detected once. On this clone itself: The antigen is unknown. The same CDR3 also results from other DNA sequences found in this sample.

CDR1 and CDR2 (germline): SGHAT, FQDESV (reference sequence). This CDR3 spans 14 amino acids. Trimming removed 1 base at V and 4 bases at J, with 8 bases between. The rearrangement joins TRBV11-1 to TRBJ2-1; D not certain. This TCR came from a young man in good health. Some clones in this sample may be carry-over from other donors' samples. The specimen sequenced was naive CD4+ T cells from PBMCs. Subset reported: CD45RA+ positively selected. The CDR3, as DNA: TGTGCCAGCAGCTTAGATCCCTTATACAATGAGCAGTTCTTC. Translating gives CASSLDPLYNEQFF. The whole variable domain, remainder taken from reference TRBV11-1 and TRBJ2-1, is EAEVAQSPRYKITEKSQAVAFWCDPISGHATLYWYRQILGQGPELLVQFQDESVVDDSQLPKDRFSAERLKGVDSTLKIQPAELGDSAMYLCASSLDPLYNEQFFGPGTRLTVL.